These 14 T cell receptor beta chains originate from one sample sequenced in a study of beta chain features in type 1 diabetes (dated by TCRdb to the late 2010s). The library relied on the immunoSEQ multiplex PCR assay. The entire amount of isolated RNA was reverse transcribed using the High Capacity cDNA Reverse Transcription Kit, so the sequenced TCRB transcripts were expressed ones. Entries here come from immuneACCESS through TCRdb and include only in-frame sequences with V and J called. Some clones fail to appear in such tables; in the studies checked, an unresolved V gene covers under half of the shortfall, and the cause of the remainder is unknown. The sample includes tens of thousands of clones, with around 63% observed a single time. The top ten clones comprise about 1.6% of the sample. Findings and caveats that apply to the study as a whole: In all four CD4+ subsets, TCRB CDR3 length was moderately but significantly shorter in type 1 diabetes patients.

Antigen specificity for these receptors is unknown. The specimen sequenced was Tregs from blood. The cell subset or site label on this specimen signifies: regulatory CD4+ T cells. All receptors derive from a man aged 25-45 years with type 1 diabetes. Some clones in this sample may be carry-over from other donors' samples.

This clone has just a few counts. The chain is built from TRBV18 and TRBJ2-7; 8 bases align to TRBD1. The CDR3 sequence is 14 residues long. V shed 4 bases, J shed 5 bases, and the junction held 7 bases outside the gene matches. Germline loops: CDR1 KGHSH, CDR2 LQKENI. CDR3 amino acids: CASSQAGGDHEQYF. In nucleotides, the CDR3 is TGTGCCAGCTCACAGGCAGGGGGCGACCACGAGCAGTACTTC.

Here the CDR3 reads CASSGQGPTGELFF. The CDR3 nucleotides are TGCGCCAGCAGCGGACAGGGGCCCACCGGGGAGCTGTTTTTT. The rearrangement uses TRBV10-1 and TRBJ2-2; TRBD1 aligns across 9 bases. Germline CDR1 WNHNN, CDR2 SYGVQD (reference sequence). With 6 bases clipped from V and 4 bases from J, the junction kept 3 bases outside the gene matches. CDR3 size: 14 residues.

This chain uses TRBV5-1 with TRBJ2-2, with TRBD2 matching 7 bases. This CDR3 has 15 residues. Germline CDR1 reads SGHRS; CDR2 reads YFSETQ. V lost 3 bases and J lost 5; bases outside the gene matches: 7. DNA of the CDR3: TGCGCCAGCAGCTCAAGCGGGGCGGGAACCGGGGAGCTGTTTTTT. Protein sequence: CASSSSGAGTGELFF.

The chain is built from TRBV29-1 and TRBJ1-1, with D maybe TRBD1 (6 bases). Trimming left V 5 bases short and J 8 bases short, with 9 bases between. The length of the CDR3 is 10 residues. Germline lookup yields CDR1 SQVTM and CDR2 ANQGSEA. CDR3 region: CSVYGTEAFF. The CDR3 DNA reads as TGCAGCGTTTACGGGACAGAAGCTTTCTTT.

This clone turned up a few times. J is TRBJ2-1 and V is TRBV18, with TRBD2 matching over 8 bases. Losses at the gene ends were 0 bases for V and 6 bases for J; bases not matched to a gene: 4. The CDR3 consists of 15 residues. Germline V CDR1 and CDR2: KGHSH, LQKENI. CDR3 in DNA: TGTGCCAGCTCACCACCGGCGGGGGGACGCAATGAGCAGTTCTTC. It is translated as CASSPPAGGRNEQFF.

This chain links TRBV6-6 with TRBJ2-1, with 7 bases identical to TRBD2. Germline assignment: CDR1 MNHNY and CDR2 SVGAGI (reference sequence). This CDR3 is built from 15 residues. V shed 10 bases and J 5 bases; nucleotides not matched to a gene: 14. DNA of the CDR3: TGTGCCACAAAACGGGGGAGGGATAGGGACAATGAGCAGTTCTTC. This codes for CATKRGRDRDNEQFF.

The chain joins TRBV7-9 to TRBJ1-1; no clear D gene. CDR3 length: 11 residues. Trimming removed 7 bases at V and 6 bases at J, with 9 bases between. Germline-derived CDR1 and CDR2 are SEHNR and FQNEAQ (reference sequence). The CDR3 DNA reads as TGTGCCAGCACCGACATTTCTGAAGCTTTCTTT. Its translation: CASTDISEAFF.

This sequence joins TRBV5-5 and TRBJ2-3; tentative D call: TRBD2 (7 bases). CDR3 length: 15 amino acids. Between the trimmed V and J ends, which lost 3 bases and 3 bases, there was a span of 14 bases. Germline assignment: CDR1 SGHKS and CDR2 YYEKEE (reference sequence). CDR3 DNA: TGTGCCAGCAGCTCGAAGGGGGGGCGGACAGATACGCAGTATTTT. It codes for CASSSKGGRTDTQYF.

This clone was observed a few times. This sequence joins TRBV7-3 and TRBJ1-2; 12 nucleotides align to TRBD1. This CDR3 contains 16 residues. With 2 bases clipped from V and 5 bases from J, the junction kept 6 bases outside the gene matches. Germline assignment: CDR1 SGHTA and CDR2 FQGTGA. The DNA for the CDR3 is TGTGCCAGCAGCTTATCCCCGGGACAGGGGGCTTATGGCTACACCTTC. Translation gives CASSLSPGQGAYGYTF.

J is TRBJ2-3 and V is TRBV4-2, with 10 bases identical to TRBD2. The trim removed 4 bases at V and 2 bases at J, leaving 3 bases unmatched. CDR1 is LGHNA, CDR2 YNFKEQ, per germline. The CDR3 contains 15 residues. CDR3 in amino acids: CASSLAGGDTDTQYF. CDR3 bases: TGTGCCAGCAGCCTAGCGGGGGGCGACACAGATACGCAGTATTTT.

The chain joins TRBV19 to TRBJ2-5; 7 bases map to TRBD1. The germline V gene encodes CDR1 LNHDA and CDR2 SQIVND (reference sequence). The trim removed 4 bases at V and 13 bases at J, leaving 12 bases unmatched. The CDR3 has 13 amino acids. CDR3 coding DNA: TGTGCCAGTAGTACCCAACCCGACAGGGTCCCGTACTTC. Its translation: CASSTQPDRVPYF.

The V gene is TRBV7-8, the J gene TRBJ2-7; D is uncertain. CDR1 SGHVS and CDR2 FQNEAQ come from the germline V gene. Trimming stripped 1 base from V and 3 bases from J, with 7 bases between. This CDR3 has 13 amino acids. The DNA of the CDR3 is TGTGCCAGCAGCTTAGGGCCGGGCTACGAGCAGTACTTC. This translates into CASSLGPGYEQYF.

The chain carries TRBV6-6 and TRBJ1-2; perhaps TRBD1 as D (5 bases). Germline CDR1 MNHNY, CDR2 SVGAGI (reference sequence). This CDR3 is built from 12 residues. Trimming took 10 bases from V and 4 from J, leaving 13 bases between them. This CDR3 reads CAISGGSYGYTF. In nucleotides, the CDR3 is TGTGCCATTTCGGGGGGGAGCTATGGCTACACCTTC.

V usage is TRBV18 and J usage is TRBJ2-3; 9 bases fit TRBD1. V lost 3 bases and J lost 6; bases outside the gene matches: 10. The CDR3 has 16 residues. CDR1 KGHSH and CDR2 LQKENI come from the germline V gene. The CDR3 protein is CASSPTGGTGMDTQYF. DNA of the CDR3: TGTGCCAGCTCACCCACGGGCGGGACAGGGATGGATACGCAGTATTTT. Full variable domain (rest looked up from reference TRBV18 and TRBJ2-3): NAGVMQNPRHLVRRRGQEARLRCSPMKGHSHVYWYRQLPEEGLKFMVYLQKENIIDESGMPKERFSAEFPKEGPSILRIQQVVRGDSAAYFCASSPTGGTGMDTQYFGPGTRLTVL.